This TCR beta chain was recorded in a study of blood T cell repertoires in COVID-19. The CDR3 spans 14 residues. The V gene lost 6 bases and the J gene lost 4 bases, with 16 bases spanning the gap. Germline-derived CDR1 and CDR2 are LGHDT and YNNKEL (reference sequence). Using immunoSEQ multiplex PCR, the repertoire was profiled, and TCRdb retains in-frame clones only, with some absent. The sample shows about 230,000 clones, around four fifths of them seen only once. The specimen was peripheral blood. The clonotype was recovered from a woman in her sixties or seventies with active or convalescent COVID-19. The chain has TRBV3-1 (or the pseudogene TRBV3-2) and TRBJ2-7; possible D gene TRBD2, 6 bases. Here the CDR3 reads CASRRTGRGYEQYF. As DNA, the CDR3 is TGTGCCAGCAGACGGACGGGCCGGGGGTACGAGCAGTACTTC.